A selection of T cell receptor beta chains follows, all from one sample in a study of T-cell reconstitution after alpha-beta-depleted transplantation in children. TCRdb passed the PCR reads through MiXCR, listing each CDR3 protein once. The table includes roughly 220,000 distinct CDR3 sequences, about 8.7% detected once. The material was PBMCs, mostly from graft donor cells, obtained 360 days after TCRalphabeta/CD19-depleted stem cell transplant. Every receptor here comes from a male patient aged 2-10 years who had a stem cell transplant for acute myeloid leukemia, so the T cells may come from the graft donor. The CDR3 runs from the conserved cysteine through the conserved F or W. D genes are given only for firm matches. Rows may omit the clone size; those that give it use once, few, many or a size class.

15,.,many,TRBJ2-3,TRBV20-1,CSARDLGTFGDTQYF,TGCAGTGCTAGAGATCTCGGGACTTTTGGAGATACGCAGTATTTT
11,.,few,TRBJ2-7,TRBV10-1,CAIPRSYEQYF,TGCGCCATCCCACGCTCCTACGAGCAGTACTTC
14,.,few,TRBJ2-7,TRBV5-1,CASSLLIDSYEQYF,TGCGCCAGCAGCTTGCTGATAGATTCCTACGAGCAGTACTTC
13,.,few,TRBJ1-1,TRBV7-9,CASSPTRQDEAFF,TGTGCCAGCAGCCCCACTCGACAGGATGAAGCTTTCTTT
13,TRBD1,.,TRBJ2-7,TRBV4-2,CASSLQGDYEQYF,TGTGCCAGCAGCCTACAGGGGGACTACGAGCAGTACTTC
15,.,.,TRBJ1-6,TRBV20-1,CSAIGRSSYNSPLHF,TGCAGTGCTATCGGACGGAGCTCCTATAATTCACCCCTCCACTTT
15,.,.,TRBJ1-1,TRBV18,CASSPRTTGNTEAFF,TGTGCCAGCTCACCACGTACGACAGGGAACACTGAAGCTTTCTTT
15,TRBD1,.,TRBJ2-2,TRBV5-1,CASSLRDRVTGELFF,TGCGCCAGCAGCTTGCGAGACAGGGTCACCGGGGAGCTGTTTTTT
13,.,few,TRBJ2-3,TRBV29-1,CSAAGWGTDTQYF,TGCAGCGCCGCGGGTTGGGGCACAGATACGCAGTATTTT
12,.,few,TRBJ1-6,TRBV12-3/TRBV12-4,CASSLRESPLHF,TGTGCCAGCAGTTTAAGGGAATCACCCCTCCACTTT
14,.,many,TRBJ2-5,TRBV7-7,CASSLAGNQETQYF,TGTGCTAGCAGCTTAGCCGGCAACCAAGAGACCCAGTACTTC
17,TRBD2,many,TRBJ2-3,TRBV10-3,CAISESGREGLTDTQYF,TGTGCCATCAGTGAGTCCGGCCGGGAGGGCCTAACAGATACGCAGTATTTT
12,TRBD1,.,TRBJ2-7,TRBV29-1,CSVRAGGGEQYF,TGCAGCGTAAGGGCAGGGGGCGGCGAGCAGTACTTC
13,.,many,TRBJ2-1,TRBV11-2,CASSLEVVHEQFF,TGTGCCAGCAGCTTAGAGGTAGTGCATGAGCAGTTCTTC
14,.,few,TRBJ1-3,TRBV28,CASSPGVGGNTIYF,TGTGCCAGCAGCCCCGGGGTTGGTGGAAACACCATATATTTT
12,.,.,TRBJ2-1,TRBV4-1,CASSQVGYEQFF,TGCGCCAGCAGCCAAGTAGGTTATGAGCAGTTCTTC
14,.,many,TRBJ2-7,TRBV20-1,CSAPRARGSYEQYF,TGCAGTGCTCCCCGGGCGCGGGGCTCCTACGAGCAGTACTTC
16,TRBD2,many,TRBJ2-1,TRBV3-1,CASSQPGLAGVNEQFF,TGTGCCAGCAGCCAGCCGGGACTAGCGGGAGTCAATGAGCAGTTCTTC
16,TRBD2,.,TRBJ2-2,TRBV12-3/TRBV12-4,CASRRLAGGGTGELFF,TGTGCCAGCAGGAGGCTAGCGGGAGGTGGAACCGGGGAGCTGTTTTTT
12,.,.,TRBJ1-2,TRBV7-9,CASSWSGGGYTF,TGTGCCAGCAGCTGGAGTGGGGGCGGCTACACCTTC
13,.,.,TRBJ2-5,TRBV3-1,CASSQPSGGTQYF,TGTGCCAGCAGCCAACCTAGTGGCGGGACCCAGTACTTC
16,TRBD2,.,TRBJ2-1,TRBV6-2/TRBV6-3,CASSYRLAGAYNEEFF,TGTGCCAGCAGTTACCGACTAGCGGGAGCCTACAATGAGGAGTTCTTC
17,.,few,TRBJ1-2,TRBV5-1,CASSSLAGIKKDYGYTF,TGCGCCAGCAGCTCCCTCGCCGGGATCAAAAAGGACTATGGCTACACCTTC
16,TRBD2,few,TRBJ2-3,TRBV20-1,CSARHGGRGGTDTQYF,TGCAGTGCTAGACACGGCGGGCGGGGGGGGACAGATACGCAGTATTTT
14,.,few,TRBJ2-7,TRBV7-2,CASSLYQGRGEQYF,TGTGCCAGCAGCTTATATCAGGGCCGGGGCGAGCAGTACTTC
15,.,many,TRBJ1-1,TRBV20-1,CSARPVRRENTEAFF,TGCAGTGCCAGGCCGGTGAGGAGGGAGAACACTGAAGCTTTCTTT
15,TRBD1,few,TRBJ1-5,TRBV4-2,CASSGKTGLNQPQHF,TGTGCCAGCAGCGGTAAGACAGGGCTTAATCAGCCCCAGCATTTT